By frequency, the clone carrying this TCR beta chain registers medium-sized. The antigen remains unidentified. All TRB cDNA libraries came from 5' RACE performed with UMI labels. TCRdb re-called the 5' RACE reads and gives one entry per CDR3 protein, without DNA. This sample's table reports 5,000 to 7,000 distinct CDR3 sequences. This record comes from a study of CXCR3-negative and CXCR3-positive naive CD8 T cells. Study conclusions and caveats: The study found that naive CXCR3-negative and CXCR3-positive cells shared TRBV-TRBJ usage, while memory cells differed. CXCR3-positive naive cells had more hydrophobic TRB CDR3s than CXCR3-negative naive cells.

CDR1 is SGDLS and CDR2 is YYNGEE in the germline V gene. The CDR3 is made up of 20 amino acids. Naive cells were sorted as CD45RO-, CCR7+, CD27+ and CD95-. This chain uses TRBV9 with TRBJ1-4; TCRdb indicates TRBD1, and absent DNA this call remains unverified. The sample comprised naive CXCR3+ CD8+ T cells from blood. Subset here: CD45RO-CCR7+CD27+CD95- naive CD8+ T cells expressing CXCR3 (TNR3+). The receptor's source is a human donor in good health. Some clones in this sample may be carry-over from other donors' samples. The CDR3 here is CARGPGDRGCRWTTNEKLFF.